Described below is a single T cell receptor beta chain sequence and its context. Its antigen remains undetermined. Per-base qualities were not stored, and no clone one base away is much larger. This specimen includes other DNA sequences encoding the same CDR3. V is clipped by 3 bases and J by 4 bases, and the sequence between their germline boundaries is 7 bases long. The CDR3 has 13 amino acids, counting the end cysteine and phenylalanine. CDR3 DNA is the only sequence kept; it has 39 bases, read in frame from the first base. CDR1 and CDR2 are drawn from the germline V gene: SGHTA, FQGNSA. These data belong to a study of shared clonotypes between healthy human individuals (TCRdb year 2020). Background for the entire study: Two women and three men aged 18 to 49 years were included in the cohort. For each donor, three plates each were used for CD4 naive and CD4 memory, two plates were used for CD8 naive, and one plate was used for CD8 memory. Blood TCR repertoires of a handful of healthy adults were deeply sequenced to estimate repertoire size and the extent of clonotype sharing between individuals. To increase sequencing depth and limit assay-specific biases, TCR repertoire library preparation and sequencing were carried out by different laboratories using diverse techniques. Per donor, leukapheresis produced somewhere between about 0.94 and 10 billion PBMCs.

The donors were healthy, HIV-negative adults with no recently reported acute infections or vaccinations. Only Caucasian adults living in Nashville, Tennessee, USA were represented among the donors. CD4+ T cells were enriched through magnetic negative selection, after which naive cells were positively selected on CD45RA and the remaining negative fraction served as the memory subset. Blood was obtained by leukapheresis, after which PBMCs were separated by Ficoll-Histopaque density gradient centrifugation and cryopreserved in liquid nitrogen vapor phase. Purity and quantity of every magnetically sorted T cell population were checked by analytical flow cytometry. Genomic DNA was isolated from each sorted fraction and quantified by UV absorbance on a Nanodrop 2000c. General conclusions and limits of the study: Pairwise subsampling led to the expectation that sequencing depth would affect the degree of clonotype sharing among donors. Across a few donors, approximately 4.6% of naive CD4, more than 3% of naive CD8, approximately 2.5% of memory CD4, and 0.4% of memory CD8 clonotypes were shared. Larger estimated clonotype richness was generally found for naive subsets than for memory subsets. Sampling was limited to blood, and TCR repertoires in tissue likely differ from TCR repertoires in blood. Incomplete sequencing was indicated by rarefaction of sorted-subset datasets, despite the large sequencing depth. Clonotypes shared by all four sorted-subset donors showed higher generation probabilities than non-shared clonotypes. Because the study included only a small number of donors, the genetic and exposure-history diversity represented was limited.

TCR CDR3 regions were amplified from genomic DNA by multiplex PCR using the deep immunoSEQ assay. For each cell subset, the extracted genomic DNA was distributed evenly across all wells of several immunoSEQ 96-well plates, and each plate served as one replicate. Each replicate PCR for sorted subsets received about 210 ng genomic DNA, equal to 28,000 or so T cell genomes. Purified libraries were quantified with a Qubit 3.0 fluorometer, sized on a Bioanalyzer 2100, and re-quantified with the KAPA Library Quantification kit. A separate single-read 150-cycle Illumina NextSeq 550 flow cell was used to sequence each immunoSEQ 96-well plate. In the paper's pipeline: The immunoSEQ output contained only junctional sequences without quality scores, so filtering could not match that applied to full-length reads. Sequences were annotated with PyIR, a Python wrapper for IgBLAST v1.9, and V/J genes and CDR3 were assigned using IMGT germline references. Reads were filtered out if the reads had weak V/J assignments (E-value above 1e-6), no CDR3, stop codons, out-of-frame junctions, or ambiguous translated residues. A V3J clonotype was defined by an identical inferred V gene, J gene, and CDR3 amino acid sequence. To compute the percentage overlap between repertoires, the number of shared unique clonotypes was divided by the size of the smaller repertoire. Richness of each repertoire was evaluated using RTK rarefaction, the Chao1 estimator, and Recon v2.1 estimates of unobserved clonotypes. For all TCRbeta clonotypes obtained by the gDNA method from a few donors, generation probabilities were computed with OLGA. TCRdb retrieved this table from immuneACCESS and kept in-frame rearrangements only. Not all clones are present; in checked studies, unresolved V genes account for under half, and no reason is known for the remainder. The V and J calls and clone size come from that table; D and trimming were worked out from the DNA. The sample table lists about 2 million clones, 85% to 95% of them with a count of one. Around 0.13% of the sample lies in the top ten.

The chain joins TRBV7-2 to TRBJ1-5; possibly the D gene is TRBD1, per 5 matching bases. Source material: naive CD4+ T cells sorted from blood. Per the publication, the cell subset or site label means: CD45RA+ positively selected. The receptor was isolated from a man younger than 30 in good health. The DNA is TGTGCCAGCAGCTTGGGGGTAAATCAGCCCCAGCATTTT. Its amino acids are CASSLGVNQPQHF.